A selection of T cell receptor beta chains follows, all from one sample in a study of regulatory T cells in long-lasting Graves disease. TCRdb recomputed calls from the multiplex PCR reads with MiXCR, one row per CDR3 protein. The sample consists of about 440,000 distinct CDR3 sequences, about 15% of them appearing once. This same sample was also taken into another study, of T cells in Graves' hyperthyroidism and ophthalmopathy.

Sequencing was performed on peripheral blood mononuclear cells (PBMCs), taken at new diagnosis, from a patient treated with antithyroid drugs. These receptor sequences come from a woman aged 18 to 35 with Graves disease. Each CDR3 is given with its conserved first and last residue. Each record gives: J gene, clone size, V gene, D gene, CDR3 length, CDR3 protein, CDR3 DNA. The D gene is left open where the match is weak. Not all rows give a size; the values are once, few, many and, for expanded clones, a class.

j_call: TRBJ1-4
clone_size: many
v_call: TRBV24-1
d_call: NA
cdr3_length: 16
cdr3_aa: CATSDTQGRGNEKLFF
cdr3_nt: TGTGCCACCAGTGATACCCAGGGGCGAGGTAATGAAAAACTGTTTTTT

j_call: TRBJ1-1
clone_size: many
v_call: TRBV5-1
d_call: TRBD1
cdr3_length: 14
cdr3_aa: CASSKGTGGTEAFF
cdr3_nt: TGCGCCAGCAGCAAAGGGACAGGGGGAACTGAAGCTTTCTTT

j_call: TRBJ1-3
clone_size: few
v_call: TRBV28
d_call: TRBD1
cdr3_length: 17
cdr3_aa: CASNLQAGGPLGNTIYF
cdr3_nt: TGTGCCAGCAACCTACAAGCAGGGGGTCCACTTGGAAACACCATATATTTT

j_call: TRBJ2-7
clone_size: many
v_call: TRBV3-1
d_call: NA
cdr3_length: 15
cdr3_aa: CASSQDVTPTYEQYF
cdr3_nt: TGTGCCAGCAGCCAAGACGTCACCCCTACCTACGAGCAGTACTTC

j_call: TRBJ2-7
clone_size: many
v_call: TRBV28
d_call: TRBD1
cdr3_length: 16
cdr3_aa: CASTNEPGQGIDEQYF
cdr3_nt: TGTGCCAGCACCAATGAACCGGGACAGGGAATCGACGAGCAGTACTTC

j_call: TRBJ2-5
clone_size: many
v_call: TRBV12-3/TRBV12-4
d_call: TRBD2
cdr3_length: 16
cdr3_aa: CASRPTGLAGVKTQYF
cdr3_nt: TGTGCCAGCAGACCCACCGGGCTAGCGGGAGTCAAGACCCAGTACTTC

j_call: TRBJ1-1
clone_size: many
v_call: TRBV9
d_call: NA
cdr3_length: 14
cdr3_aa: CASSPIGAFTEAFF
cdr3_nt: TGTGCCAGCAGCCCGATAGGTGCTTTCACTGAAGCTTTCTTT

j_call: TRBJ2-3
clone_size: many
v_call: TRBV7-6
d_call: TRBD2
cdr3_length: 17
cdr3_aa: CASSLSIAGGTTDTQYF
cdr3_nt: TGTGCCAGCAGCCTCTCTATAGCGGGAGGGACCACAGATACGCAGTATTTT

j_call: TRBJ1-2
clone_size: NA
v_call: TRBV10-3
d_call: NA
cdr3_length: 16
cdr3_aa: CAISDPSGTANYGYTF
cdr3_nt: TGTGCCATCAGTGACCCATCGGGAACAGCTAACTATGGCTACACCTTC

j_call: TRBJ2-1
clone_size: many
v_call: TRBV28
d_call: TRBD2
cdr3_length: 15
cdr3_aa: CASSFLTLAGVEQFF
cdr3_nt: TGTGCCAGCAGTTTTTTAACCCTAGCGGGAGTTGAGCAGTTCTTC

j_call: TRBJ1-6
clone_size: many
v_call: TRBV9
d_call: TRBD1
cdr3_length: 16
cdr3_aa: CASSAGTENFNSPLHF
cdr3_nt: TGTGCCAGCAGCGCCGGGACAGAGAATTTTAATTCACCCCTCCACTTT

j_call: TRBJ2-5
clone_size: NA
v_call: TRBV20-1
d_call: NA
cdr3_length: 13
cdr3_aa: CSARDGGGETQYF
cdr3_nt: TGCAGTGCTAGAGATGGAGGAGGGGAGACCCAGTACTTC

j_call: TRBJ1-6
clone_size: NA
v_call: TRBV6-1
d_call: TRBD1
cdr3_length: 15
cdr3_aa: CASRDQTGGGSPLHF
cdr3_nt: TGTGCCAGCAGGGACCAAACAGGGGGGGGTTCACCCCTCCACTTT

j_call: TRBJ2-2
clone_size: many
v_call: TRBV12-3/TRBV12-4
d_call: NA
cdr3_length: 14
cdr3_aa: CASSLASRTGELFF
cdr3_nt: TGTGCCAGCAGTTTAGCGAGTAGGACCGGGGAGCTGTTTTTT

j_call: TRBJ1-5
clone_size: many
v_call: TRBV12-3/TRBV12-4
d_call: TRBD1
cdr3_length: 14
cdr3_aa: CASRTGTGNQPQHF
cdr3_nt: TGTGCCAGCAGGACCGGGACAGGAAATCAGCCCCAGCATTTT

j_call: TRBJ2-5
clone_size: many
v_call: TRBV29-1
d_call: NA
cdr3_length: 12
cdr3_aa: CSVVDIQETQYF
cdr3_nt: TGCAGCGTCGTGGACATCCAAGAGACCCAGTACTTC

j_call: TRBJ2-7
clone_size: many
v_call: TRBV11-2
d_call: NA
cdr3_length: 13
cdr3_aa: CASTLPVRDEQYF
cdr3_nt: TGTGCCAGCACCCTACCCGTGAGGGACGAGCAGTACTTC

j_call: TRBJ2-7
clone_size: NA
v_call: TRBV7-9
d_call: TRBD1
cdr3_length: 15
cdr3_aa: CASSSWDRGPYEQYF
cdr3_nt: TGTGCCAGCAGCTCTTGGGACAGGGGCCCTTACGAGCAGTACTTC

j_call: TRBJ2-2
clone_size: NA
v_call: TRBV20-1
d_call: TRBD2
cdr3_length: 15
cdr3_aa: CSASRLAGNTGELFF
cdr3_nt: TGCAGTGCTAGCAGACTAGCGGGGAACACCGGGGAGCTGTTTTTT

j_call: TRBJ2-7
clone_size: many
v_call: TRBV11-2
d_call: NA
cdr3_length: 12
cdr3_aa: CASSLGKNEQYF
cdr3_nt: TGTGCCAGCAGCTTGGGAAAAAACGAGCAGTACTTC

j_call: TRBJ1-1
clone_size: few
v_call: TRBV27
d_call: NA
cdr3_length: 13
cdr3_aa: CASQIKFQGEAFF
cdr3_nt: TGTGCCAGCCAAATTAAGTTCCAGGGTGAAGCTTTCTTT

j_call: TRBJ2-5
clone_size: many
v_call: TRBV20-1
d_call: TRBD2
cdr3_length: 13
cdr3_aa: CSASPPGGETQYF
cdr3_nt: TGCAGTGCTAGTCCCCCGGGAGGAGAGACCCAGTACTTC

j_call: TRBJ1-4
clone_size: few
v_call: TRBV14
d_call: TRBD1
cdr3_length: 16
cdr3_aa: CASSKGQVVANEKLFF
cdr3_nt: TGTGCCAGCAGCAAGGGACAGGTAGTGGCGAATGAAAAACTGTTTTTT

j_call: TRBJ1-1
clone_size: NA
v_call: TRBV25-1
d_call: TRBD1
cdr3_length: 14
cdr3_aa: CASNARQGNTEAFF
cdr3_nt: TGTGCCAGCAATGCCCGACAGGGGAACACTGAAGCTTTCTTT

j_call: TRBJ2-1
clone_size: many
v_call: TRBV12-3/TRBV12-4
d_call: NA
cdr3_length: 14
cdr3_aa: CASRSRLAYNEQFF
cdr3_nt: TGTGCCAGCAGATCGAGACTAGCCTACAATGAGCAGTTCTTC

j_call: TRBJ2-1
clone_size: NA
v_call: TRBV28
d_call: NA
cdr3_length: 12
cdr3_aa: CASSFFVGEQFF
cdr3_nt: TGTGCCAGCAGTTTCTTTGTAGGTGAGCAGTTCTTC

j_call: TRBJ2-2
clone_size: many
v_call: TRBV6-2/TRBV6-3
d_call: NA
cdr3_length: 12
cdr3_aa: CASTRVAGELFF
cdr3_nt: TGTGCCAGCACCCGAGTGGCCGGGGAGCTGTTTTTT

j_call: TRBJ1-6
clone_size: few
v_call: TRBV30
d_call: NA
cdr3_length: 12
cdr3_aa: CAWSERISPLHF
cdr3_nt: TGTGCCTGGAGTGAAAGGATTTCACCCCTCCACTTT

j_call: TRBJ2-3
clone_size: many
v_call: TRBV7-9
d_call: TRBD1
cdr3_length: 15
cdr3_aa: CASSSRQGLTDTQYF
cdr3_nt: TGTGCCAGCAGCTCCCGACAGGGGCTCACAGATACGCAGTATTTT

j_call: TRBJ2-7
clone_size: many
v_call: TRBV29-1
d_call: NA
cdr3_length: 15
cdr3_aa: CSVEDPRGRANEQYF
cdr3_nt: TGCAGCGTTGAAGATCCCCGGGGAAGGGCGAACGAGCAGTACTTC

j_call: TRBJ1-3
clone_size: few
v_call: TRBV10-3
d_call: NA
cdr3_length: 14
cdr3_aa: CASREVTSGNTIYF
cdr3_nt: TGTGCCAGCAGAGAAGTAACCTCTGGAAACACCATATATTTT

j_call: TRBJ2-7
clone_size: many
v_call: TRBV3-1
d_call: TRBD1
cdr3_length: 15
cdr3_aa: CASSQGLGQVYEQYF
cdr3_nt: TGTGCCAGCAGCCAAGGGCTGGGACAGGTCTACGAGCAGTACTTC

j_call: TRBJ2-1
clone_size: NA
v_call: TRBV20-1
d_call: NA
cdr3_length: 15
cdr3_aa: CSAKPSSWGFGEQFF
cdr3_nt: TGCAGTGCTAAACCGTCAAGTTGGGGTTTCGGGGAGCAGTTCTTC

j_call: TRBJ2-3
clone_size: few
v_call: TRBV19
d_call: TRBD2
cdr3_length: 16
cdr3_aa: CASTPGLAGGTDTQYF
cdr3_nt: TGTGCCAGTACTCCGGGACTAGCGGGAGGAACAGATACGCAGTATTTT

j_call: TRBJ2-3
clone_size: many
v_call: TRBV27
d_call: NA
cdr3_length: 15
cdr3_aa: CASSLRQERTDTQYF
cdr3_nt: TGTGCCAGCAGTTTACGACAGGAGCGCACAGATACGCAGTATTTT

j_call: TRBJ2-7
clone_size: many
v_call: TRBV27
d_call: NA
cdr3_length: 15
cdr3_aa: CASSPPQGLGYEQYF
cdr3_nt: TGTGCCAGCAGTCCCCCCCAGGGGTTAGGCTACGAGCAGTACTTC

j_call: TRBJ1-5
clone_size: many
v_call: TRBV20-1
d_call: NA
cdr3_length: 15
cdr3_aa: CSAPTADYSNQPQHF
cdr3_nt: TGCAGTGCCCCGACAGCGGACTATAGCAATCAGCCCCAGCATTTT

j_call: TRBJ2-1
clone_size: many
v_call: TRBV28
d_call: NA
cdr3_length: 15
cdr3_aa: CASRPGALAYNEQFF
cdr3_nt: TGTGCCAGCAGACCCGGGGCCCTCGCCTACAATGAGCAGTTCTTC

j_call: TRBJ2-7
clone_size: many
v_call: TRBV27
d_call: TRBD1
cdr3_length: 13
cdr3_aa: CASRKTGIYEQYF
cdr3_nt: TGTGCCAGCAGAAAGACAGGGATCTACGAGCAGTACTTC

j_call: TRBJ2-5
clone_size: many
v_call: TRBV28
d_call: NA
cdr3_length: 14
cdr3_aa: CASSLIDSQETQYF
cdr3_nt: TGTGCCAGCAGTTTAATCGACTCGCAAGAGACCCAGTACTTC

j_call: TRBJ2-5
clone_size: many
v_call: TRBV18
d_call: TRBD2
cdr3_length: 17
cdr3_aa: CASSPPIGGSEGETQYF
cdr3_nt: TGTGCCAGCTCACCACCTATTGGCGGGAGTGAGGGAGAGACCCAGTACTTC

j_call: TRBJ2-6
clone_size: few
v_call: TRBV5-1
d_call: NA
cdr3_length: 19
cdr3_aa: CASSLATQGLGSGANVLTF
cdr3_nt: TGCGCCAGCAGCTTGGCGACACAGGGTTTAGGCTCTGGGGCCAACGTCCTGACTTTC

j_call: TRBJ2-1
clone_size: many
v_call: TRBV12-3/TRBV12-4
d_call: TRBD2
cdr3_length: 15
cdr3_aa: CASSSPGLEINEQFF
cdr3_nt: TGTGCCAGCAGTTCCCCGGGACTAGAGATCAATGAGCAGTTCTTC

j_call: TRBJ2-5
clone_size: many
v_call: TRBV11-3
d_call: NA
cdr3_length: 14
cdr3_aa: CASSRRTPGETQYF
cdr3_nt: TGTGCCAGCAGTCGACGGACCCCAGGGGAGACCCAGTACTTC

j_call: TRBJ2-1
clone_size: few
v_call: TRBV20-1
d_call: NA
cdr3_length: 12
cdr3_aa: CSARYLASEQFF
cdr3_nt: TGCAGTGCTAGATACCTAGCCAGTGAGCAGTTCTTC

j_call: TRBJ1-5
clone_size: few
v_call: TRBV27
d_call: TRBD1
cdr3_length: 14
cdr3_aa: CASSLTGFGQPQHF
cdr3_nt: TGTGCCAGCAGCTTGACAGGGTTCGGACAGCCCCAGCATTTT

j_call: TRBJ2-3
clone_size: NA
v_call: TRBV6-5
d_call: TRBD1
cdr3_length: 16
cdr3_aa: CASSYSGTGGTDTQYF
cdr3_nt: TGTGCCAGCAGTTACTCGGGGACAGGGGGAACAGATACGCAGTATTTT

j_call: TRBJ2-7
clone_size: many
v_call: TRBV20-1
d_call: TRBD2
cdr3_length: 15
cdr3_aa: CSARDSGRALYEQYF
cdr3_nt: TGCAGTGCTAGGGATAGCGGGAGGGCTCTTTACGAGCAGTACTTC

j_call: TRBJ2-1
clone_size: few
v_call: TRBV6-5
d_call: TRBD1
cdr3_length: 15
cdr3_aa: CASSYLGQGSNEQFF
cdr3_nt: TGTGCCAGCAGTTACTTGGGACAGGGGTCCAATGAGCAGTTCTTC

j_call: TRBJ1-1
clone_size: many
v_call: TRBV29-1
d_call: NA
cdr3_length: 12
cdr3_aa: CSVVSSNTEAFF
cdr3_nt: TGCAGCGTTGTGTCGTCGAACACTGAAGCTTTCTTT

j_call: TRBJ1-5
clone_size: few
v_call: TRBV7-8
d_call: NA
cdr3_length: 12
cdr3_aa: CASSFIDQPQHF
cdr3_nt: TGTGCCAGCAGCTTCATTGATCAGCCCCAGCATTTT

j_call: TRBJ2-3
clone_size: NA
v_call: TRBV9
d_call: NA
cdr3_length: 13
cdr3_aa: CASSVVGRDTQYF
cdr3_nt: TGTGCCAGCAGCGTAGTGGGGAGGGATACGCAGTATTTT

j_call: TRBJ2-1
clone_size: few
v_call: TRBV14
d_call: NA
cdr3_length: 15
cdr3_aa: CASSPRARGIKEQFF
cdr3_nt: TGTGCCAGCAGCCCTCGGGCTAGGGGGATCAAGGAGCAGTTCTTC